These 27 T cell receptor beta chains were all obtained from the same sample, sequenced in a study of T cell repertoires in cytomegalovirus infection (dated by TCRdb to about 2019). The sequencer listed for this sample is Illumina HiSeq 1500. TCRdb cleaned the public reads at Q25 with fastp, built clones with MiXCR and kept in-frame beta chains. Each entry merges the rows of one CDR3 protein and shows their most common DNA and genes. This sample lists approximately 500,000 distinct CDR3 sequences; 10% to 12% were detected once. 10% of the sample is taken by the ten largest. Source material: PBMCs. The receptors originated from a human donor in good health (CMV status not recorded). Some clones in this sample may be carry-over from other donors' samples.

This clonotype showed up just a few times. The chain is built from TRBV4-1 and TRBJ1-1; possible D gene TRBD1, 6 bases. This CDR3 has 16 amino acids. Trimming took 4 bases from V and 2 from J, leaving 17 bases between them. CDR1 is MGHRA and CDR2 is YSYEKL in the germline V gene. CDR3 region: CASSPGAGGANTEAFF. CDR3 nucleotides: TGCGCCAGCAGCCCAGGGGCTGGAGGAGCCAACACTGAAGCTTTCTTT.

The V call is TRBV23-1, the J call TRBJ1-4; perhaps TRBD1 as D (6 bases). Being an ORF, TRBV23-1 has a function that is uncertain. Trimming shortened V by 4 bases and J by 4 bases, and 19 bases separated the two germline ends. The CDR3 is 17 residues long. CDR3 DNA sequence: TGCGCCAGCAGTCCACCTCCGCTGGGACAAGATAATGAAAAACTGTTTTTT. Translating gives CASSPPPLGQDNEKLFF.

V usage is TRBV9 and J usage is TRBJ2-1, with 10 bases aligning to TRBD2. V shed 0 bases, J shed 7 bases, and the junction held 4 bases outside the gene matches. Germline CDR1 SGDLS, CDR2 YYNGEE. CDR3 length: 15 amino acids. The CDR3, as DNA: TGTGCCAGCAGCGTAGCTAGCGGGAGAATAAATGAGCAGTTCTTC. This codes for CASSVASGRINEQFF.

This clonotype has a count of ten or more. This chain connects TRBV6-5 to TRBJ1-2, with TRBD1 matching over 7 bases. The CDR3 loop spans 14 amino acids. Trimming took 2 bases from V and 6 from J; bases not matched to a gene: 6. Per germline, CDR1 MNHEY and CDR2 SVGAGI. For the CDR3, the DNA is TGTGCCAGCAGTTACCAGGGGGGGTTGGATGGCTACACCTTC. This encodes CASSYQGGLDGYTF.

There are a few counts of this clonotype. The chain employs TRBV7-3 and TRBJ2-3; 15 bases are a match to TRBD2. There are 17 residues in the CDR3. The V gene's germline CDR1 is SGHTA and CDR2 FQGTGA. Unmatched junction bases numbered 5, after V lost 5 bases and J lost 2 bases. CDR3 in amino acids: CASSPGTSGRFTDTQYF. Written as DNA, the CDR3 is TGTGCCAGCAGCCCGGGGACTAGCGGGAGGTTCACAGATACGCAGTATTTT. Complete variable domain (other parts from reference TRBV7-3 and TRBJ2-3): GAGVSQTPSNKVTEKGKYVELRCDPISGHTALYWYRQSLGQGPEFLIYFQGTGAADDSGLPNDRFFAVRPEGSVSTLKIQRTERGDSAVYLCASSPGTSGRFTDTQYFGPGTRLTVL.

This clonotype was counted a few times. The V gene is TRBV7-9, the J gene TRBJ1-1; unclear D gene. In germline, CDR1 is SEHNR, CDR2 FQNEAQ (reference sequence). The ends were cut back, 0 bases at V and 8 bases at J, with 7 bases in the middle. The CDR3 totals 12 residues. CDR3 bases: TGTGCCAGCAGCTTAGCGGCAGGCGAAGCTTTCTTT. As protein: CASSLAAGEAFF.

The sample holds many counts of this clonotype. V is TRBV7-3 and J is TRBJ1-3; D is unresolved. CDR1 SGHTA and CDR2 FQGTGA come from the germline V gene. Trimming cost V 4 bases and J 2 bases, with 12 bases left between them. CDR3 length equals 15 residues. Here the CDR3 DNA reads TGTGCCAGCAGCTCAGGACCTGTGGCTGGAAACACCATATATTTT. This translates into CASSSGPVAGNTIYF.

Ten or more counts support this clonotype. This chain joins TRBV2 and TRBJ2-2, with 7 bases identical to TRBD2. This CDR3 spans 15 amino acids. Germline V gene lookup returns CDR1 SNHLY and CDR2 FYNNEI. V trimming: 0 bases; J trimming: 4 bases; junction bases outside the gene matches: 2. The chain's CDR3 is CASSEAGGVTGELFF. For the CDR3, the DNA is TGTGCCAGCAGTGAAGCGGGGGGGGTCACCGGGGAGCTGTTTTTT. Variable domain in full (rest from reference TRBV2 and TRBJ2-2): EPEVTQTPSHQVTQMGQEVILRCVPISNHLYFYWYRQILGQKVEFLVSFYNNEISEKSEIFDDQFSVERPDGSNFTLKIRSTKLEDSAMYFCASSEAGGVTGELFFGEGSRLTVL.

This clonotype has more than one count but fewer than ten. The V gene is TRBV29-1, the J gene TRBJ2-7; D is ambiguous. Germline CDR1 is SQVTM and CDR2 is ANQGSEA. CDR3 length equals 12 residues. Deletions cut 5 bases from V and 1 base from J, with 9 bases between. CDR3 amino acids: CSVLKESYEQYF. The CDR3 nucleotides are TGCAGCGTTCTGAAGGAGTCCTACGAGCAGTACTTC.

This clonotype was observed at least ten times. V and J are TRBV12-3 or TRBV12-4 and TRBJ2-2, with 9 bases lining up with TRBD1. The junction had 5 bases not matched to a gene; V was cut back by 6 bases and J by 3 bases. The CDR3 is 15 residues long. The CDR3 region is CASRMRQGDTGELFF. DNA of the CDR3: TGTGCCAGCAGGATGCGACAGGGGGACACCGGGGAGCTGTTTTTT.

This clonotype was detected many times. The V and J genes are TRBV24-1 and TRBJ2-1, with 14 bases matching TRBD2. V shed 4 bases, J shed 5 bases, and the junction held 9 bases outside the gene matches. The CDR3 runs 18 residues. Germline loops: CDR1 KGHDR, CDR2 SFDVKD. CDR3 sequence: CATSDPGTSGSLHNEQFF. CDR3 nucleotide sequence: TGTGCCACCAGTGACCCTGGGACTAGCGGGAGTCTCCACAATGAGCAGTTCTTC.

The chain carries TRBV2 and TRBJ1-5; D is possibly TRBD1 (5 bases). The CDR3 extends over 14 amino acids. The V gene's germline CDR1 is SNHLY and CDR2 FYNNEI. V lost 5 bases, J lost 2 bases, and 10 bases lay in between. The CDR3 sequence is CASSKTDRNQPQHF. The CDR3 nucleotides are TGTGCCAGCAGTAAGACAGACCGCAATCAGCCCCAGCATTTT.

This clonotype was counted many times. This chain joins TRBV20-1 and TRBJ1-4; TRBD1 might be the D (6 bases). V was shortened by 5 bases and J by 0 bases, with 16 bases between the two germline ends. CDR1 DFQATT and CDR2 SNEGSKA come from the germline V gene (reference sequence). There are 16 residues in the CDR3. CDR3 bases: TGCAGTGCTCGAAGGACAGCAAAGGCAACTAATGAAAAACTGTTTTTT. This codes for CSARRTAKATNEKLFF.

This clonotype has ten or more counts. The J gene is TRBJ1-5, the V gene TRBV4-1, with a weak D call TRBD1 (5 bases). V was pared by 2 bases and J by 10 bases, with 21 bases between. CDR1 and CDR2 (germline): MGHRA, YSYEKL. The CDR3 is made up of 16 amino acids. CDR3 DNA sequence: TGCGCCAGCAGCCAACTCGGGGGGGGAGGAATCATACCCCAGCATTTT. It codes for CASSQLGGGGIIPQHF.

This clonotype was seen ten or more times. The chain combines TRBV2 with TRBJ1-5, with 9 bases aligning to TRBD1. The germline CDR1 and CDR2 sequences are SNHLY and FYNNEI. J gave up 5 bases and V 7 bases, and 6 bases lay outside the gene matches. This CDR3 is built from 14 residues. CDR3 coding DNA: TGTGCCAGCACCGATGGGACAGGGTATCAGCCCCAGCATTTT. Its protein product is CASTDGTGYQPQHF.

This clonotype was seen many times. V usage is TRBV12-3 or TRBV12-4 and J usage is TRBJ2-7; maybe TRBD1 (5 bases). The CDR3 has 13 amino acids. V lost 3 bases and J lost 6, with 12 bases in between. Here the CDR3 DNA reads TGTGCCAGCAGTTTGTTACAGGTCGGCGAGCAGTACTTC. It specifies CASSLLQVGEQYF.

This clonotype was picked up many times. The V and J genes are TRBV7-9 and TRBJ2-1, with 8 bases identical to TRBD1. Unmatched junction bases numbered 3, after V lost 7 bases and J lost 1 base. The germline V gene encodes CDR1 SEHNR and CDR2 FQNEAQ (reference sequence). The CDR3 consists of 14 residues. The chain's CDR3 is CASTRTGSYNEQFF. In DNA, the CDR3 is TGTGCCAGCACTCGGACAGGGTCCTACAATGAGCAGTTCTTC.

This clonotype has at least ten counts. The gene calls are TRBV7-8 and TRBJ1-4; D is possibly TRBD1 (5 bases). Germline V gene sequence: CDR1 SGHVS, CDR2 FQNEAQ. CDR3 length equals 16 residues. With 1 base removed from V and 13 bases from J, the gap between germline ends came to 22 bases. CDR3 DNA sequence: TGTGCCAGCAGCTTAGAGTCAGGGTTCAACACGGCACGACTGTTTTTT. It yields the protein CASSLESGFNTARLFF.

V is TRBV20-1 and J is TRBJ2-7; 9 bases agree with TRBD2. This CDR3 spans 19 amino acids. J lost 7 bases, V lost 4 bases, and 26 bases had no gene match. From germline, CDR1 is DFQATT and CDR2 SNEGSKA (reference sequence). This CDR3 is CSAMALTGTSQRGAREQYF. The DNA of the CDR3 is TGCAGTGCTATGGCCCTAACCGGGACTAGCCAAAGGGGGGCTCGGGAGCAGTACTTC.

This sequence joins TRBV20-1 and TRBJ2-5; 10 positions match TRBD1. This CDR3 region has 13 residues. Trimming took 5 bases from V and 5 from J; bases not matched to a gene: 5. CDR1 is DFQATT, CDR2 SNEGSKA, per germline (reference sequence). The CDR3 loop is CSARGTGVETQYF. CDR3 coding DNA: TGCAGTGCTCGGGGGACAGGGGTCGAGACCCAGTACTTC.

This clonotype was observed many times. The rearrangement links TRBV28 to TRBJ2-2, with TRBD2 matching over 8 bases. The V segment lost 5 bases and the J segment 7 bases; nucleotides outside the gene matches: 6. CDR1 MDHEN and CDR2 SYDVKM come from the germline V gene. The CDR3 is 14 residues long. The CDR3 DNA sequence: TGTGCCAGCAGTAGCGGGAGAAAGAGCGGGGAGCTGTTTTTT. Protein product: CASSSGRKSGELFF.

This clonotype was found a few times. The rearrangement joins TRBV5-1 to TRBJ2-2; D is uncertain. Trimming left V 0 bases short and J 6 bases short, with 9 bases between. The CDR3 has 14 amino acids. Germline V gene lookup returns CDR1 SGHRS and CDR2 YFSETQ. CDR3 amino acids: CASSLGPGAGELFF. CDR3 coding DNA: TGCGCCAGCAGCTTGGGACCTGGGGCCGGGGAGCTGTTTTTT.

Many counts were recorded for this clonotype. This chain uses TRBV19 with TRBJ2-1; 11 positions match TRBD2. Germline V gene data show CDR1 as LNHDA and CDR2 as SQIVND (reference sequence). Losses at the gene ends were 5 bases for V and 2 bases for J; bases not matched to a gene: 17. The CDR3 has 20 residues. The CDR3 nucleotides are TGTGCCAGTAGTGCGAACATACTAGCGGGAGACAGTATAGCCTACAATGAGCAGTTCTTC. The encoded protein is CASSANILAGDSIAYNEQFF.

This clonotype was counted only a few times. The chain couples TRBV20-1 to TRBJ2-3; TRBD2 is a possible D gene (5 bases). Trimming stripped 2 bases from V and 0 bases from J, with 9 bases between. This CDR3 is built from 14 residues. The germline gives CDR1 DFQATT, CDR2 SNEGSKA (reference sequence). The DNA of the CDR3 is TGCAGTGCTAGAAGGCGGGCTAGCACAGATACGCAGTATTTT. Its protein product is CSARRRASTDTQYF.

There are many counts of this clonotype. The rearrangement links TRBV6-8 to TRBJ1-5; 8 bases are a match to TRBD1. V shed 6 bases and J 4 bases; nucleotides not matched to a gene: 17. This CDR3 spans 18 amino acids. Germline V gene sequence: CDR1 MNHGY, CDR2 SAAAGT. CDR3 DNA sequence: TGTGCCAGCAGCCTCCATACCGGGACAGGAACACCTAATCAGCCCCAGCATTTT. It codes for CASSLHTGTGTPNQPQHF.

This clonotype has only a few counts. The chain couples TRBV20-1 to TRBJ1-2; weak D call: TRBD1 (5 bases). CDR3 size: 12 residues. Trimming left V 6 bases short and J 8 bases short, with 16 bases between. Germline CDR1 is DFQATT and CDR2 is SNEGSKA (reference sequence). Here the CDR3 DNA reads TGCAGTGCCCGGCAGGGTGAGAGGGGCTACACCTTC. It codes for CSARQGERGYTF.

Here the CDR3 DNA reads TGTGCCAGCAGCTCCGGGGCCGGCTATGGCTACACCTTC. Translated, it gives CASSSGAGYGYTF. V and J are TRBV7-9 and TRBJ1-2; perhaps TRBD1 as D (5 bases). Germline V gene sequence: CDR1 SEHNR, CDR2 FQNEAQ (reference sequence). This CDR3 is built from 13 residues. V lost 4 bases and J lost 4, with 10 bases in between.